These 2 T cell receptor beta chains originate from one sample sequenced in a study of blood T cell repertoires in COVID-19. TCRdb keeps only in-frame clones here, not all; method: immunoSEQ multiplex PCR. The sample lists over 200,000 clones, 70% to 90% occurring once. The sequenced sample consisted of peripheral blood. These receptors were taken from a man between 35 and 55 years old with acute or convalescent COVID-19.

The chain links TRBV7-2 to TRBJ2-1; D uncertain. From germline, CDR1 is SGHTA and CDR2 FQGNSA. This CDR3 has 15 residues. Trimming removed 5 bases at V and 1 base at J, with 12 bases between. The CDR3 coding sequence is TGTGCCAGCAGCCGCGATGTAATATCCTACAATGAGCAGTTCTTC. It yields the protein CASSRDVISYNEQFF.

The chain combines TRBV6-2 or TRBV6-3 with TRBJ2-2; TRBD2 agrees at 7 bases. J lost 2 bases, V lost 4 bases, and 13 bases had no gene match. This CDR3 has 18 residues. CDR1 and CDR2 (germline): MNHEY, SVGEGT. The chain's CDR3 is CASSSTDGLEPNTGELFF. The CDR3 DNA reads as TGTGCCAGCAGTTCAACGGATGGACTAGAGCCCAACACCGGGGAGCTGTTTTTT.